Below, one TCR beta chain is given with its context. It has no known antigen specificity. One base away there is no much larger clone; base qualities are not given. This record comes from a study of PD-L1 blockade in urothelial cancer (dated by TCRdb to 2016 to 2017). About the investigation overall: All patients started therapy around 2014 and received atezolizumab 1,200 mg intravenously every 3 weeks. Durable clinical benefit was achieved by nine patients and was not achieved by 20 patients. Pretreatment blood TCR-seq was available for 30 or so patients, at least one posttreatment blood collection was obtained for some 25 patients, and tumor TCR-seq was available for some 25 patients. About 85% of the roughly 29 patients were males with bladder-origin urothelial cancer, and about 65% of the 29 reported a prior smoking history. The study, an exploratory multi-omic analysis, examined somatic, immune and clinical correlates of response to PD-L1 blockade with atezolizumab in urothelial cancer. Durable clinical benefit was defined as progression-free survival longer than 6 months, and TCR features were also tested against progression-free and overall survival. TCR sequencing covered pretreatment tumor samples and matched, serially collected peripheral blood taken before and after atezolizumab treatment. In the same patients, whole exome sequencing and RNA sequencing of pretreatment tumors were performed in addition to TCR sequencing. Blood samples were analyzed 3 weeks after the start of treatment (second dose) and 6 weeks after the start of treatment. Blood samples yielded a median of 141,255 T cells and around 80,000 unique TCRs, with median clonality 0.080. Patients had an ECOG performance status of 0 or 1 and had received between 0 and 3 prior chemotherapy regimens. The full study reports these points: Small sample size (n of about 30) and many exploratory analyses mean the results are intended to be hypothesis-generating. Improved progression-free and overall survival was found to be associated with pretreatment peripheral blood TCR clonality below the median. Greater expansion of tumor-associated TCR clones in peripheral blood 3 weeks after the start of treatment was observed in patients with durable benefit (n of about 24, p = 0.022).

There are 13 amino acids in the CDR3, from cysteine to phenylalanine inclusive. Only the CDR3 DNA is retained, 39 bases long and in frame from the first base. The trim is 4 bases for V and 6 bases for J, with a gap of 10 bases between the germline ends. CDR1 MNHNS and CDR2 SASEGT were looked up in the germline V gene. Synthetic TCR analog templates were spiked into each PCR so that absolute template abundance could be estimated from read counts. Using the immunoSEQ assay, TCRbeta CDR3 regions were amplified from genomic DNA with bias-controlled V and J gene primers. Rearranged TCRbeta segments were sequenced at approximately 20X coverage. The source study handled its data this way. Clustering was used to correct sequencing errors, and CDR3s were annotated against IMGT to assign V, D and J genes. Downstream analyses used only productive TCRbeta rearrangements, leaving out any out-of-frame or stop-codon sequences. Clonality was computed as one minus Shannon entropy normalized by the log of the number of unique productive sequences. Clones differing between time points or between blood and tumor were identified using Fisher's exact test with Benjamini-Hochberg correction, with an adjusted p below 0.01 applied as the threshold. This is the immuneACCESS table as TCRdb keeps it, with only in-frame sequences that have V and J called. A part of the clones is gone; compared with another copy, unresolved V genes explain less than half, and the rest is unexplained. Clonal size and the V and J genes are those of that table, whereas D and trimming came from the DNA. Here the sample has around 87,000 clones; over 65% occur a single time. The ten largest clones capture 8.4% of the sample.

This specimen's time point label, per the study, means: peripheral blood 6 weeks after treatment start. The cohort included some 30 patients with locally advanced or metastatic urothelial carcinoma who were treated at Memorial Sloan Kettering on a trial protocol. Peripheral blood mononuclear cells were collected from each patient pretreatment and during treatment, giving between 1 and 8 total time points per patient. The Qiagen DNeasy Blood extraction kit was used to purify genomic DNA from total PBMCs and from tumor samples. PBMCs were collected pretreatment and during treatment, and were isolated and stored as previously described.

Recombination linked TRBV6-1 to TRBJ1-5; TRBD1 is a possible D gene, resting on 6 matching bases. The receptor's source is a man between 70 and 80 years old with urothelial cancer. The sequences come from PBMCs, collected around atezolizumab (anti-PD-L1) treatment. The DNA is as follows: TGTGCCAGCAGTGCGACAGGAACTCAGCCCCAGCATTTT. Its product reads: CASSATGTQPQHF.